The 31 T cell receptor beta chains below all came from one sample that was sequenced in a study of shared clonotypes between healthy human individuals. The method was immunoSEQ multiplex PCR; TCRdb's version includes in-frame clones alone and lacks a portion of them. Of some 900,000 clones listed, around three quarters are singletons. The sample comprised memory CD4+ T cells sorted from blood. Subset denoted: CD45RA-negative fraction. The receptors come from a man aged 18 to 29 in good health.

The chain employs TRBV5-4 and TRBJ1-1, with D unclear. Trimming took off 2 bases at V and 2 bases at J, with 16 bases between the two ends. The CDR3 covers 16 residues. CDR1 and CDR2 (germline): SGHNT, YYREEE (reference sequence). As DNA, the CDR3 is TGTGCCAGCAGCTTTCATAAGGGAGGGCCCAACACTGAAGCTTTCTTT. It translates to CASSFHKGGPNTEAFF.

The V call is TRBV18, the J call TRBJ2-5; the D is unclear. Germline CDR1 and CDR2: KGHSH and LQKENI. The CDR3 covers 14 residues. Trimming removed 0 bases from V and 5 bases from J, with 10 bases in between. DNA of the CDR3: TGTGCCAGCTCACCACCTCCGACCAGCGAGACCCAGTACTTC. Amino acid sequence: CASSPPPTSETQYF.

This clone was observed a few times. CDR3 in amino acids: CAINSGGAANEQFF. The CDR3 DNA reads as TGTGCCATCAATAGCGGGGGGGCCGCGAATGAGCAGTTCTTC. The chain couples TRBV10-3 to TRBJ2-1, with 11 nucleotides matching TRBD2. The germline CDR1 and CDR2 sequences are ENHRY and SYGVKD. V lost 7 bases, J lost 7 bases, and 6 bases stayed unmatched. The CDR3 has 14 amino acids.

The V and J genes are TRBV5-4 and TRBJ2-7, with D perhaps given as TRBD1 or TRBD2 (5 bases each). Between the trimmed V and J ends, which lost 4 bases and 6 bases, there was a span of 23 bases. Germline loops: CDR1 SGHNT, CDR2 YYREEE (reference sequence). The CDR3 runs 16 residues. For the CDR3, the DNA is TGTGCCAGCAGCCGACCCCTAGGTGGGACGGCTACCGAGCAGTACTTC. Its protein is CASSRPLGGTATEQYF.

The chain links TRBV21-1 to TRBJ2-2; no DNA check was done on the table's D call, TRBD2. TRBV21-1 is reported as a pseudogene. The CDR3 is 14 amino acids. Here the CDR3 reads CASSNPGYTGELFF. CDR3 DNA: TGTGCCAGCAGCAATCCGGGGTATACCGGGGAGCTGTTTTTT.

This clone has just a few counts. V usage is TRBV9 and J usage is TRBJ2-2; 10 bases fit TRBD1. The CDR3 covers 15 residues. V gave up 0 bases and J gave up 5 bases; unmatched junction bases: 1. Germline CDR1 is SGDLS and CDR2 is YYNGEE. This CDR3 reads CASSVVGQGTGELFF. The CDR3, as DNA: TGTGCCAGCAGCGTAGTGGGACAGGGGACCGGGGAGCTGTTTTTT.

This chain connects TRBV11-3 to TRBJ2-1; 10 nucleotides match TRBD2. Unmatched junction bases numbered 4, after V lost 5 bases and J lost 3 bases. CDR1 is SGHNT, CDR2 YENEEA, per germline. The CDR3 is 15 amino acids. The CDR3 spells CASSPGLAIYNEQFF. CDR3 bases: TGTGCCAGCAGCCCGGGACTAGCGATCTACAATGAGCAGTTCTTC. Complete variable domain (other parts from reference TRBV11-3 and TRBJ2-1): EAGVVQSPRYKIIEKKQPVAFWCNPISGHNTLYWYLQNLGQGPELLIRYENEEAVDDSQLPKDRFSAERLKGVDSTLKIQPAELGDSAVYLCASSPGLAIYNEQFFGPGTRLTVL.

This chain joins TRBV30 and TRBJ1-3; tentatively, D is TRBD1 (6 bases). The CDR3 sequence is 17 residues long. CDR1 and CDR2 (germline): GTSNPN, SVGIG (reference sequence). V gave up 2 bases and J gave up 4 bases, with 21 bases separating them. The CDR3 loop is CAWSSDTTGQSGNTIYF. In DNA form, the CDR3 reads TGTGCCTGGAGTAGTGACACGACGGGACAATCAGGAAACACCATATATTTT.

Only a few counts were recorded for this clone. The genes are TRBV30 and TRBJ1-4; D not resolved. CDR3 size: 13 residues. Germline loops: CDR1 GTSNPN, CDR2 SVGIG (reference sequence). The V gene lost 0 bases and the J gene lost 8 bases, with 10 bases spanning the gap. The CDR3 protein is CAWSVLAWEKLFF. As DNA, the CDR3 is TGTGCCTGGAGTGTACTTGCATGGGAAAAACTGTTTTTT.

The chain has TRBV7-8 and TRBJ2-1; perhaps D is TRBD1 or TRBD2 (5 bases each). The CDR3 is made up of 14 amino acids. Germline V gene data show CDR1 as SGHVS and CDR2 as FQNEAQ. Trimming stripped 2 bases from V and 6 bases from J, with 11 bases between. The CDR3 here is CASSLMWGSNEQFF. The CDR3, as DNA: TGTGCCAGCAGCTTAATGTGGGGGTCCAATGAGCAGTTCTTC.

The chain joins TRBV5-1 to TRBJ1-4; D might be TRBD1 (5 bases). This CDR3 spans 15 amino acids. V shed 3 bases and J shed 5 bases, with 14 bases lying between them. Germline CDR1 reads SGHRS; CDR2 reads YFSETQ. DNA of the CDR3: TGCGCCAGCAGCTCACTAGGGACCATCAATGAAAAACTGTTTTTT. This codes for CASSSLGTINEKLFF.

CDR3 in amino acids: CASSPRQGANYGYTF. In nucleotides, the CDR3 is TGTGCCAGCAGTCCGCGACAGGGGGCGAACTATGGCTACACCTTC. The chain carries TRBV27 and TRBJ1-2, with 10 bases matching TRBD1. The germline V gene has CDR1 MNHEY and CDR2 SMNVEV (reference sequence). V lost 5 bases, J lost 2 bases, and 5 bases stayed unmatched. This CDR3 region has 15 residues.

V usage is TRBV7-2 and J usage is TRBJ2-4; 9 bases are a match to TRBD2. Germline CDR1 is SGHTA and CDR2 is FQGNSA. V gave up 0 bases and J gave up 6 bases; unmatched junction bases: 12. The CDR3 consists of 18 residues. The CDR3, as DNA: TGTGCCAGCAGCTTAGCCCCGACTAGCGGTCTCCGGGGAAACATTCAGTACTTC. Amino acids: CASSLAPTSGLRGNIQYF.

The chain employs TRBV7-3 and TRBJ1-1; D uncertain. Germline CDR1 and CDR2: SGHTA and FQGTGA. This CDR3 spans 12 amino acids. The ends were cut back, 5 bases at V and 4 bases at J, with 8 bases in the middle. The CDR3 DNA sequence: TGTGCCAGCAGCGCGGCTTTCACTGAAGCTTTCTTT. It codes for CASSAAFTEAFF. The variable domain in full, completed from reference TRBV7-3 and TRBJ1-1, reads GAGVSQTPSNKVTEKGKYVELRCDPISGHTALYWYRQSLGQGPEFLIYFQGTGAADDSGLPNDRFFAVRPEGSVSTLKIQRTERGDSAVYLCASSAAFTEAFFGQGTRLTVV.

Details on this clone: This same CDR3 is encoded by further DNA sequences in the sample. The rearrangement joins TRBV9 to TRBJ1-4; D is unclear. Trimming took 0 bases from V and 5 from J, leaving 11 bases between them. Germline V CDR1 and CDR2: SGDLS, YYNGEE. The CDR3 is made up of 15 amino acids. As DNA, the CDR3 is TGTGCCAGCAGCGTAGGTCCAAGAGAAAATGAAAAACTGTTTTTT. This gives the protein CASSVGPRENEKLFF.

The CDR3 bases are TGTGCCAGCTCACCACCTAAGGGGGCGGGCACTGAAGCTTTCTTT. Amino acid sequence: CASSPPKGAGTEAFF. This sequence joins TRBV18 and TRBJ1-1; 7 nucleotides align to TRBD1. V lost 0 bases, J lost 4 bases, and 5 bases stayed unmatched. This CDR3 is built from 15 residues. The germline CDR1 and CDR2 sequences are KGHSH and LQKENI.

The rearrangement joins TRBV4-1 to TRBJ2-1; possible D gene TRBD2, 6 bases. The germline V and J ends were trimmed by 5 bases and 9 bases, with 14 bases remaining between them. Germline CDR1 MGHRA, CDR2 YSYEKL. This CDR3 has 13 residues. The CDR3 sequence is CASSFQTGGEQFF. The CDR3 DNA sequence: TGCGCCAGCAGCTTCCAAACCGGGGGTGAGCAGTTCTTC.

This chain links TRBV29-1 with TRBJ1-2; 11 bases align to TRBD1. CDR3 length equals 14 residues. The trim removed 8 bases at V and 3 bases at J, leaving 8 bases unmatched. Germline V gives CDR1 SQVTM, CDR2 ANQGSEA. The CDR3, as DNA: TGCAGCTTCACCCGGACAGGGGGCCACTATGGCTACACCTTC. It translates to CSFTRTGGHYGYTF.

The genes are TRBV2 and TRBJ2-3; tentative D call: TRBD2 (7 bases). This CDR3 spans 13 amino acids. The germline V gene encodes CDR1 SNHLY and CDR2 FYNNEI. Trimming stripped 6 bases from V and 2 bases from J, with 9 bases between. The DNA of the CDR3 is TGTGCCAGCAGCGGGGGGCCCACAGATACGCAGTATTTT. The encoded protein is CASSGGPTDTQYF.

On this clone: It differs at one base from a far larger clone, so likely a read error. The chain is built from TRBV5-8 and TRBJ2-1, with D uncertain. CDR3 length equals 10 residues. Germline loops: CDR1 SGHTS, CDR2 YDEGEE. Between the trimmed V and J ends, which lost 3 bases and 7 bases, there was a span of 2 bases. Here the CDR3 DNA reads TGTGCCAGCAGCTCAAATGAGCAGTTCTTC. This gives the protein CASSSNEQFF.

The V and J genes are TRBV2 and TRBJ1-6; the D is unclear. The CDR3 runs 12 residues. Germline V gene lookup returns CDR1 SNHLY and CDR2 FYNNEI. Trimming stripped 7 bases from V and 9 bases from J, with 10 bases between. CDR3 protein: CASNLASSPLHF. As DNA, the CDR3 is TGTGCCAGCAACCTAGCCTCTTCACCCCTCCACTTT.

The genes are TRBV7-2 and TRBJ2-7, with D tentatively TRBD1 (5 bases). Germline V gene sequence: CDR1 SGHTA, CDR2 FQGNSA. CDR3 size: 12 residues. Trimming removed 5 bases from V and 3 bases from J, with 8 bases in between. Here the CDR3 reads CASSATGYEQYF. As DNA, the CDR3 is TGTGCCAGCAGCGCAACAGGCTACGAGCAGTACTTC.

V usage is TRBV7-2 and J usage is TRBJ1-3; D uncertain. The CDR3 is 15 residues long. The V end was cut by 5 bases, the J end by 1 base, with 12 bases between. Germline V gene sequence: CDR1 SGHTA, CDR2 FQGNSA. The CDR3 is CASSNNDGSGNTIYF. The CDR3 DNA reads TGTGCCAGCAGCAACAACGACGGATCTGGAAACACCATATATTTT. Filled out from reference TRBV7-2 and TRBJ1-3, the complete variable domain reads GAGVSQSPSNKVTEKGKDVELRCDPISGHTALYWYRQSLGQGLEFLIYFQGNSAPDKSGLPSDRFSAERTGGSVSTLTIQRTQQEDSAVYLCASSNNDGSGNTIYFGEGSWLTVV.

The J gene is TRBJ2-4, the V gene TRBV7-2; D gene uncertain. Germline loops: CDR1 SGHTA, CDR2 FQGNSA. The CDR3 loop spans 16 amino acids. Trimming removed 5 bases from V and 1 base from J, with 15 bases in between. The CDR3 is CASSPIIVGAKNIQYF. In nucleotides, the CDR3 is TGTGCCAGCAGCCCGATTATCGTAGGGGCCAAAAACATTCAGTACTTC.

The rearrangement uses TRBV5-1 and TRBJ2-3; 13 bases match TRBD2. The CDR3 contains 16 residues. Germline values: CDR1 SGHRS, CDR2 YFSETQ. V lost 4 bases and J lost 5; bases outside the gene matches: 7. The CDR3 bases are TGCGCCAGCAGCCAGGGACTAGCGGGATTTATAGATACGCAGTATTTT. It yields the protein CASSQGLAGFIDTQYF. The variable domain in full, with the rest retrieved from reference TRBV5-1 and TRBJ2-3, is KAGVTQTPRYLIKTRGQQVTLSCSPISGHRSVSWYQQTPGQGLQFLFEYFSETQRNKGNFPGRFSGRQFSNSRSEMNVSTLELGDSALYLCASSQGLAGFIDTQYFGPGTRLTVL.

The V and J genes are TRBV18 and TRBJ1-1; D is unclear. Germline V CDR1 and CDR2: KGHSH, LQKENI. Trimming pared 6 bases from V and 1 base from J, leaving 9 bases between. The CDR3 sequence is 13 residues long. The CDR3 here is CASSDVGNTEAFF. The CDR3 nucleotides read TGTGCCAGCTCTGACGTCGGGAACACTGAAGCTTTCTTT.

This clone was counted between two and nine times. The chain recombines TRBV9 with TRBJ2-2, with 11 bases identical to TRBD2. The CDR3 runs 16 residues. Germline assignment: CDR1 SGDLS and CDR2 YYNGEE. V dropped 3 bases and J dropped 5; count of bases not matched to a gene: 6. The chain's CDR3 is CASSEGLAELTGELFF. The DNA of the CDR3 is TGTGCCAGCAGCGAGGGACTAGCGGAGTTAACCGGGGAGCTGTTTTTT.

J is TRBJ2-1 and V is TRBV2; 14 bases fit TRBD2. V shed 4 bases and J 8 bases; nucleotides not matched to a gene: 4. CDR3 length: 15 residues. Germline CDR1 SNHLY, CDR2 FYNNEI. The CDR3 spells CASSAGLAGVHEQFF. The CDR3 DNA is TGTGCCAGCAGTGCGGGACTAGCGGGAGTCCATGAGCAGTTCTTC.

The rearrangement joins TRBV7-6 to TRBJ2-5; no clear D gene. Germline V gene sequence: CDR1 SGHVS, CDR2 FNYEAQ. The CDR3 consists of 14 residues. The V end lost 1 base, the J end lost 3 bases, and 9 bases lay between the germline ends. CDR3 protein: CASSLGRWKETQYF. CDR3 sequence (DNA): TGTGCCAGCAGCTTAGGGAGATGGAAAGAGACCCAGTACTTC. The full variable domain, its missing parts supplied by reference TRBV7-6 and TRBJ2-5, is GAGVSQSPRYKVTKRGQDVALRCDPISGHVSLYWYRQALGQGPEFLTYFNYEAQQDKSGLPNDRFSAERPEGSISTLTIQRTEQRDSAMYRCASSLGRWKETQYFGPGTRLLVL.

This clone was seen a handful of times. The rearrangement uses TRBV7-2 and TRBJ1-4, with D possibly being TRBD1 (5 bases). CDR1 SGHTA and CDR2 FQGNSA come from the germline V gene. The length of the CDR3 is 13 residues. Trimming removed 5 bases at V and 8 bases at J, with 12 bases between. The CDR3 DNA sequence: TGTGCCAGCAGCGTGAGGGGCGCGGAAAAACTGTTTTTT. Translating it yields CASSVRGAEKLFF.

The V and J genes are TRBV4-3 and TRBJ2-7; D may be TRBD2 (6 bases). This CDR3 region has 14 residues. The germline gives CDR1 LGHNA, CDR2 YSLEER. The ends were cut back, 4 bases at V and 8 bases at J, with 18 bases in the middle. In DNA form, the CDR3 reads TGCGCCAGCAGCCCCACTTTACCCGGGAGACAGCAGTACTTC. Translation gives CASSPTLPGRQQYF.